The text below deals with one TCR beta chain. The protocol was immunoSEQ multiplex PCR, while the TCRdb copy is restricted to in-frame clones and leaves out a portion. The sample records approximately 80,000 clones, over 85% being singletons. The V gene lost 4 bases and the J gene lost 3 bases, with 13 bases spanning the gap. The CDR3 extends over 15 amino acids. Germline V gene lookup returns CDR1 SNHLY and CDR2 FYNNEI. The record originates from a study of cytomegalovirus exposure and HLA in healthy donors. This chain joins TRBV2 and TRBJ1-5; D perhaps matches TRBD1 (6 bases). The sequencing sample was made of PBMCs. This clonotype was sampled from a woman between 25 and 40 years old in good health and CMV-seronegative. The CDR3 protein is CASSAGTGYNQPQHF. As DNA, the CDR3 is TGTGCCAGCAGTGCGGGCACAGGGTACAATCAGCCCCAGCATTTT. Using reference TRBV2 and TRBJ1-5 for the parts outside the CDR3, the full variable domain is EPEVTQTPSHQVTQMGQEVILRCVPISNHLYFYWYRQILGQKVEFLVSFYNNEISEKSEIFDDQFSVERPDGSNFTLKIRSTKLEDSAMYFCASSAGTGYNQPQHFGDGTRLSIL.